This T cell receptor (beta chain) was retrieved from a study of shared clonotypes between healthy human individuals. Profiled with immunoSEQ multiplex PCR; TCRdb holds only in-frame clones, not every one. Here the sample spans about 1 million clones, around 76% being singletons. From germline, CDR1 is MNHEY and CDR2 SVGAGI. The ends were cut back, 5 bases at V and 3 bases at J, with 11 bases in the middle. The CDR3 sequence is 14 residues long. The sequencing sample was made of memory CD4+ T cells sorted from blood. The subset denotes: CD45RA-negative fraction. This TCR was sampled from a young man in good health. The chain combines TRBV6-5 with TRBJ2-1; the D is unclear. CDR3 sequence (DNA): TGTGCCAGCAGTCGACATGGGGACTACAATGAGCAGTTCTTC. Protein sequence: CASSRHGDYNEQFF.